This TCR beta chain was identified in a study of identical twins. The CDR3 is 15 residues long. The V gene lost 4 bases and the J gene lost 4 bases, with 14 bases spanning the gap. CDR1 is SGHNT, CDR2 YYREEE, per germline (reference sequence). Using its own MiXCR run on the 5' RACE reads, TCRdb lists one record per CDR3 protein. The table has roughly 1.6 million distinct CDR3 sequences, about 32% seen once. The sample taken for sequencing was cord blood. The sequence came from a newborn girl in good health. The genes are TRBV5-4 and TRBJ1-4, with D tentatively TRBD1 (5 bases). CDR3 region: CASSRGPLLNEKLFF. CDR3 coding DNA: TGTGCCAGCAGCCGGGGACCGCTCCTTAATGAAAAACTGTTTTTT.